These T cell receptor beta chains were read from a single sample in a study of PD-1 blockade in classical Hodgkin lymphoma. The table came from immunoSEQ multiplex PCR; TCRdb's copy has only in-frame clones and leaves some out. The sample yields 10,000 to 15,000 clones, more than 85% seen once. This specimen consisted of peripheral blood mononuclear cells (PBMCs), obtained at baseline. Every receptor here comes from a human donor with classical Hodgkin lymphoma. Both conserved end residues are part of each CDR3. The D gene is left open where the match is weak. Where a row states a size, it is once, few, many or the class of an expanded clone; other rows omit it.

j_call clone_size v_call d_call cdr3_nt cdr3_aa
TRBJ1-5 - TRBV7-8 - TGTGCCAGCAGCTTCACTTCGGTAGGGTTGAGTCAGCCCCAGCATTTT CASSFTSVGLSQPQHF
TRBJ1-4 - TRBV5-4 - TGTGCCAGCAGCGCCGGGGGGTCCACTAATGAAAAACTGTTTTTT CASSAGGSTNEKLFF
TRBJ2-5 - TRBV6-5 TRBD2 TGTGCCAGCAGTTACTCGAATCCAGCGGGGGGGGAGACCCAGTACTTC CASSYSNPAGGETQYF
TRBJ2-1 - TRBV7-2 - TGTGCCAGCAGCCTTCCGAGGGGCCGGAACAATGAGCAGTTCTTC CASSLPRGRNNEQFF
TRBJ2-1 - TRBV7-9 TRBD2 TGTGCCAGCAGCTTTGAGACTAGCGGGGTTAATGAGCAGTTCTTC CASSFETSGVNEQFF
TRBJ2-1 - TRBV11-3 - TGTGCCAGCAGCTTAGATGACAAATACAATGAGCAGTTCTTC CASSLDDKYNEQFF
TRBJ2-2 - TRBV2 - TGTGCCAGCAGTGAAATTCCTAGTGGGAACACCGGGGAGCTGTTTTTT CASSEIPSGNTGELFF
TRBJ1-4 - TRBV7-6 TRBD1 TGTGCCAGCAGCACTCAATGGACAGGAGCAACTAATGAAAAACTGTTTTTT CASSTQWTGATNEKLFF
TRBJ2-7 - TRBV7-9 TRBD1 TGTGCCAGCAGCTTAGACGGGACAGGGAGGTACGAGCAGTACTTC CASSLDGTGRYEQYF
TRBJ1-4 - TRBV18 - TGTGCCAGCTCACCACGGGCGGCTAATGAAAAACTGTTTTTT CASSPRAANEKLFF
TRBJ1-1 - TRBV7-8 TRBD1 TGTGCCAGCAGCTACCGGGACAGGGCGATCACTGAAGCTTTCTTT CASSYRDRAITEAFF
TRBJ1-3 - TRBV5-6 - TGTGCCAGCAGCCGACATCACAGGAACTCTGGAAACACCATATATTTT CASSRHHRNSGNTIYF
TRBJ2-7 - TRBV28 TRBD1 TGTGCCAGCAGTTCCCGGGACAGCACTAACTACTACGAGCAGTACTTC CASSSRDSTNYYEQYF
TRBJ2-3 - TRBV6-6 - TGTGCCAGCTCAACTCCAGATACGCAGTATTTT CASSTPDTQYF
TRBJ1-3 - TRBV7-9 - TGTGCCAGCAGCCCTCAGGATCCTCTCGGTGGAAACACCATATATTTT CASSPQDPLGGNTIYF
TRBJ2-7 - TRBV7-6 TRBD1 TGTGCCAGCAGAGGGACAGGGTCTCACGAGCAGTACTTC CASRGTGSHEQYF
TRBJ1-1 few TRBV19 - TGTGCCAGTAGCTCCCTGAGAGGCACTGAAGCTTTCTTT CASSSLRGTEAFF
TRBJ1-6 - TRBV7-8 - TGTGCCAGCAGCCTACTCCTATCTAATTCACCCCTCCACTTT CASSLLLSNSPLHF
TRBJ2-1 - TRBV19 - TGTGCCAGTAGTATGTCGAGAGGGGAGCAGTTCTTC CASSMSRGEQFF
TRBJ1-4 - TRBV6-5 TRBD1 TGTGCCAGCAGTTACTCCCCGGGACAGGGACGCGAAAAACTGTTTTTT CASSYSPGQGREKLFF
TRBJ2-3 - TRBV18 - TGTGCCAGCTCGCACCTTCCGGGCACAGATACGCAGTATTTT CASSHLPGTDTQYF
TRBJ2-7 - TRBV5-1 - TGCGCCAGCAGCTTACAGTTTCCCTCCTACGAGCAGTACTTC CASSLQFPSYEQYF
TRBJ1-4 - TRBV4-2 TRBD1 TGTGCCAGCAGCCAAGAAGAGGGACAGGGTGTTGAAAAACTGTTTTTT CASSQEEGQGVEKLFF
TRBJ2-3 - TRBV15 - TGTGCCACCAGCAGAGATCGCGGGACAGGCACAGATACGCAGTATTTT CATSRDRGTGTDTQYF
TRBJ2-3 - TRBV6-1 TRBD1 TGTGCCAGCAGTGAAGGGACAGGGGCAGATACGCAGTATTTT CASSEGTGADTQYF
TRBJ1-1 - TRBV5-1 - TGCGCCAGCAGCCGTGACGGGCAGGTCCGATTGGACACTGAAGCTTTCTTT CASSRDGQVRLDTEAFF
TRBJ2-7 - TRBV6-7 TRBD1 TGTGCCAGCAGTTATGACAGGGGTATCGAGCAGTACTTC CASSYDRGIEQYF
TRBJ2-5 - TRBV29-1 - TGCAGCGTTGTGGGGGCGGAGACCCAGTACTTC CSVVGAETQYF
TRBJ2-7 once TRBV7-9 TRBD1 TGTGCCAGCAGCCCACCCGGACAGGGGGCAAACGAGCAGTACTTC CASSPPGQGANEQYF
TRBJ1-3 - TRBV5-1 TRBD1 TGCGCCAGCAGCTTCACGGGACAGGGGGCTTCTGGAAGCACCATATATTTT CASSFTGQGASGSTIYF
TRBJ2-7 - TRBV28 - TGTGCCAGCAGTTTAAGTAGCAGATACTACGAGCAGTACTTC CASSLSSRYYEQYF
TRBJ2-6 - TRBV11-2 - TGTGCCAGCAGCTTCAGCGCCGGGGCCAACGTCCTGACTTTC CASSFSAGANVLTF
TRBJ2-7 - TRBV5-1 - TGCGCCAGCAACACCCTACAGGGAGAAGTGGGCGAGCAGTACTTC CASNTLQGEVGEQYF
TRBJ2-3 once TRBV7-9 - TGTGCCAGCAGCTCCTCCGGGAACACAGATACGCAGTATTTT CASSSSGNTDTQYF
TRBJ1-6 - TRBV7-9 - TGTGCCAGCACCGCGGTCGGGGGGAATTCACCCCTCCACTTT CASTAVGGNSPLHF
TRBJ1-5 - TRBV27 - TGTGCCAGCAGCTCGCCCCGGGATCAGCCCCAGCATTTT CASSSPRDQPQHF
TRBJ2-1 - TRBV7-9 - TGTGCCAGCAGCTCACAGGGAGGGGGGAGGAGTGAGCAGTTCTTC CASSSQGGGRSEQFF
TRBJ1-1 - TRBV4-1 - TGCGCCAGCAGCCGGGGGGGGACCACTGAAGCTTTCTTT CASSRGGTTEAFF
TRBJ1-6 once TRBV7-6 - TGTGCCAGCAGCTTAGCCTCACGAGGGAGCTCCTATAATTCACCCCTCCACTTT CASSLASRGSSYNSPLHF
TRBJ2-3 - TRBV10-3 TRBD1 TGTGCCATCGGACAGGGAAGCACAGATACGCAGTATTTT CAIGQGSTDTQYF
TRBJ2-7 - TRBV28 - TGTGCCTCGTTCCCCTTTTCCTACGAGCAGTACTTC CASFPFSYEQYF
TRBJ2-3 once TRBV28 TRBD2 TGTGCCAGCAGTAGGCGGGGGATACAAGTCACAGATACGCAGTATTTT CASSRRGIQVTDTQYF
TRBJ2-4 - TRBV7-2 - TGTGCCAGCAGCTTAGAAGGTCCTAAATACATTCAGTACTTC CASSLEGPKYIQYF
TRBJ2-3 - TRBV2 - TGTGCCAGCCAGCAGGTTACAAGCACAGATACGCAGTATTTT CASQQVTSTDTQYF
TRBJ2-3 - TRBV19 TRBD1 TGTGCCAGTAGGGCCCCGCTGAAACAGGGGGCCGCAGATACGCAGTATTTT CASRAPLKQGAADTQYF
TRBJ2-5 - TRBV14 - TGTGCCAGCAGCCAGGACCTATTTGGGACCCAGTACTTC CASSQDLFGTQYF
TRBJ1-2 - TRBV10-1 - TGCGCCAGCAGTGATCAGGGCAGCTATGGCTACACCTTC CASSDQGSYGYTF
TRBJ1-2 - TRBV5-1 TRBD1 TGCGCCAGCAGCATACAGGACAGGAAGAATGGCTACACCTTC CASSIQDRKNGYTF
TRBJ2-7 - TRBV28 - TGTGCCAGCAGTTTAGGGGACTCACCCTACGAGCAGTACTTC CASSLGDSPYEQYF